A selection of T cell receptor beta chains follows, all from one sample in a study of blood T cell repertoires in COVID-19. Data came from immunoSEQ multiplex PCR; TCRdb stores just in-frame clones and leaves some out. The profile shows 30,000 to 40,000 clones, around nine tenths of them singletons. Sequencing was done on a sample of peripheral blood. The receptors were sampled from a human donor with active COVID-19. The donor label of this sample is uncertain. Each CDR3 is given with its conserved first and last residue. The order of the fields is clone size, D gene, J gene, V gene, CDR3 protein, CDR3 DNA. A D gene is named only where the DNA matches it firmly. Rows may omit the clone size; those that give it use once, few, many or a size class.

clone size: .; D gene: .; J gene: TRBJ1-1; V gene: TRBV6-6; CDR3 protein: CASRRVTNTEAFF; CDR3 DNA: TGTGCCAGCAGGAGGGTAACGAACACTGAAGCTTTCTTT
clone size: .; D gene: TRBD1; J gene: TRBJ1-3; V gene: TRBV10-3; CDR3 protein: CATEMTGSGNTIYF; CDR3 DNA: TGTGCCACCGAAATGACAGGGTCTGGAAACACCATATATTTT
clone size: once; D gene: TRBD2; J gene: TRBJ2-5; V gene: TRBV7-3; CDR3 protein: CASSSLAGATQYF; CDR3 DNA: TGTGCCAGCAGCTCACTAGCGGGGGCTACCCAGTACTTC
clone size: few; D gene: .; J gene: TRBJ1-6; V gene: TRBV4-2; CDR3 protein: CASSHMAQNSPLHF; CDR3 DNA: TGTGCCAGCAGCCATATGGCCCAAAATTCACCCCTCCACTTT
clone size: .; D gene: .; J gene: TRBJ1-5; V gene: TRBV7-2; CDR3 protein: CASTNLGQPQHF; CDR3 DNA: TGTGCCAGCACCAACTTGGGCCAGCCCCAGCATTTT
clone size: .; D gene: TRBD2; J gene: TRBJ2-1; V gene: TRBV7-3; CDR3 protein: CASSKTSGGINEQFF; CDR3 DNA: TGTGCCAGCAGCAAGACTAGCGGGGGAATCAATGAGCAGTTCTTC
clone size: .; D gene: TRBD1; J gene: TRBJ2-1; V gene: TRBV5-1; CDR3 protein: CASSVTGQGRNEQFF; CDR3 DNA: TGCGCCAGCAGCGTAACTGGACAGGGAAGAAATGAGCAGTTCTTC
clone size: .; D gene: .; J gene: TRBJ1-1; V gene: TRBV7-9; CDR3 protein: CASSLQQKNTEAFF; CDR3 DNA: TGTGCCAGCAGCTTACAACAGAAGAACACTGAAGCTTTCTTT
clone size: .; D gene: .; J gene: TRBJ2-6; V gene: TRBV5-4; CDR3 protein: CASSFQGRSGANVLTF; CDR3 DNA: TGTGCCAGCAGCTTTCAGGGCCGCTCTGGGGCCAACGTCCTGACTTTC
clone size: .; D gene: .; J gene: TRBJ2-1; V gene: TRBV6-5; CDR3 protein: CASRKGYNEQFF; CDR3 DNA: TGTGCCAGCAGGAAGGGGTACAATGAGCAGTTCTTC